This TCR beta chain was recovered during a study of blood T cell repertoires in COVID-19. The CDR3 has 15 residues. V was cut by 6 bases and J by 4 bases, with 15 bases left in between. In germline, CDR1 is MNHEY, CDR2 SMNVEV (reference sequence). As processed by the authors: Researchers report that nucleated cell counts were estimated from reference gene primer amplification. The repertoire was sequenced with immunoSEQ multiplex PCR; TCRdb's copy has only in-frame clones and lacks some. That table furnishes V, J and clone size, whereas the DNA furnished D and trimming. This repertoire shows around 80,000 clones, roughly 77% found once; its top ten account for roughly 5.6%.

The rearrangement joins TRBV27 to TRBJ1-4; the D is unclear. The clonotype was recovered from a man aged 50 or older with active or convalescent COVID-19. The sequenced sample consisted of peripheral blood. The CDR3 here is CASSQRAGHNEKLFF. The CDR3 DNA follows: TGTGCCAGCAGCCAGAGAGCAGGTCATAATGAAAAACTGTTTTTT. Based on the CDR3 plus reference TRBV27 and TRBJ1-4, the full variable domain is EAQVTQNPRYLITVTGKKLTVTCSQNMNHEYMSWYRQDPGLGLRQIYYSMNVEVTDKGDVPEGYKVSRKEKRNFPLILESPSPNQTSLYFCASSQRAGHNEKLFFGSGTQLSVL.